Shown below are 27 T cell receptor beta chains from a single sample sequenced in a study of blood T cell repertoires in COVID-19. Here immunoSEQ multiplex PCR was the method, and the copy in TCRdb shows in-frame clones only, minus some. The data contain about 50,000 clones, 77% of them singletons. The sample consisted of peripheral blood. The receptors derive from a man between 65 and 80 years old with active or convalescent COVID-19.

This chain uses TRBV7-2 with TRBJ1-2; TRBD1 is a possible D gene (6 bases). The V gene lost 6 bases and the J gene lost 8 bases, with 22 bases spanning the gap. The CDR3 is made up of 15 amino acids. Germline V gene data show CDR1 as SGHTA and CDR2 as FQGNSA. This CDR3 reads CASSPSGAGEGGYTF. For the CDR3, the DNA is TGTGCCAGCAGTCCTTCCGGGGCAGGGGAAGGGGGCTACACCTTC.

This clone was counted once. The V gene is TRBV5-1, the J gene TRBJ2-5; 7 bases agree with TRBD1. CDR3 length equals 14 residues. In germline, CDR1 is SGHRS, CDR2 YFSETQ. Trimming at V came to 4 bases and at J to 4 bases, leaving 7 bases not matched to a gene. The CDR3 spells CASSGLGTVETQYF. Here the CDR3 DNA reads TGCGCCAGCAGCGGACTCGGGACAGTAGAGACCCAGTACTTC.

V gene TRBV5-1 combines with J gene TRBJ2-5, with unresolved D. CDR3 size: 15 residues. V shed 0 bases and J shed 3 bases, with 12 bases lying between them. Germline CDR1 is SGHRS and CDR2 is YFSETQ. CDR3 sequence reads: CASSLAPTSEETQYF. CDR3 in DNA: TGCGCCAGCAGCTTGGCCCCGACTTCCGAAGAGACCCAGTACTTC.

V usage is TRBV5-6 and J usage is TRBJ1-2; no definite D call. The CDR3 runs to 13 residues. The germline CDR1 and CDR2 sequences are SGHDT and YYEEEE. Trimming shortened V by 5 bases and J by 5 bases, and 13 bases separated the two germline ends. Written as DNA, the CDR3 is TGTGCCAGCAGGAGCGTCGCCATATATGGCTACACCTTC. Its translation is CASRSVAIYGYTF.

V usage is TRBV7-2 and J usage is TRBJ2-2; D perhaps matches TRBD2 (5 bases). Germline V CDR1 and CDR2: SGHTA, FQGNSA. Trimming cost V 4 bases and J 5 bases, with 20 bases left between them. The CDR3 runs 17 residues. The chain's CDR3 is CASSYQVTGIRTGELFF. DNA for the CDR3: TGTGCCAGCAGCTACCAAGTAACGGGGATTCGGACCGGGGAGCTGTTTTTT.

J is TRBJ1-5 and V is TRBV5-6; a possible D gene is TRBD1 (5 bases). The CDR3 runs to 14 residues. Germline loops: CDR1 SGHDT, CDR2 YYEEEE. Trimming pared 3 bases from V and 6 bases from J, leaving 13 bases between. The CDR3 reads CASSSSFGGQPQHF. The CDR3 bases are TGTGCCAGCAGCTCATCCTTCGGGGGTCAGCCCCAGCATTTT.

The rearrangement uses TRBV15 and TRBJ1-2; tentative D call: TRBD1 (6 bases). Between the trimmed V and J ends, which lost 3 bases and 5 bases, there was a span of 13 bases. CDR1 is LNHNV and CDR2 is YYDKDF in the germline V gene (reference sequence). CDR3 length equals 14 residues. This chain's CDR3 is CATSSPNRAYGYTF. CDR3 sequence (DNA): TGTGCCACCAGCAGTCCGAACAGGGCGTATGGCTACACCTTC.

The chain links TRBV20-1 to TRBJ1-5; D is uncertain. CDR3 length equals 11 residues. Germline values: CDR1 DFQATT, CDR2 SNEGSKA (reference sequence). The CDR3 protein is CPLSPGRTQHF. The CDR3 coding sequence is TGCCCCTTATCTCCCGGGAGGACCCAGCATTTT.

This chain joins TRBV20-1 and TRBJ1-2, with TRBD1 as a possible D gene (6 bases). V was trimmed by 8 bases and J by 0 bases, leaving 7 bases between them. The CDR3 has 11 amino acids. Germline V lookup: CDR1 DFQATT, CDR2 SNEGSKA (reference sequence). Here the CDR3 reads CSYRANYGYTF. CDR3 bases: TGCAGTTACAGGGCTAACTATGGCTACACCTTC.

The genes are TRBV6-1 and TRBJ1-2, with 7 bases matching TRBD1. Germline loops: CDR1 MNHNS, CDR2 SASEGT. This CDR3 comprises 13 residues. Trimming took 2 bases from V and 5 from J; bases not matched to a gene: 2. The CDR3 sequence: CASSERQGYGYTF. CDR3 nucleotides: TGTGCCAGCAGTGAAAGACAGGGTTATGGCTACACCTTC.

This chain joins TRBV11-2 and TRBJ1-1, with D perhaps matching TRBD1 (5 bases). This CDR3 has 15 residues. V was clipped by 1 base and J by 4 bases, with 13 bases between them. Germline V gene lookup returns CDR1 SGHAT and CDR2 FQNNGV. Written as DNA, the CDR3 is TGTGCCAGCAGCTTAGTCCAGGGTATGACCACTGAAGCTTTCTTT. It yields the protein CASSLVQGMTTEAFF.

This clone was counted at least ten times. This chain links TRBV7-9 with TRBJ2-2, with a weak D call TRBD1 (5 bases). The CDR3 extends over 14 amino acids. Per germline, CDR1 SEHNR and CDR2 FQNEAQ (reference sequence). With 5 bases removed from V and 4 bases from J, the gap between germline ends came to 11 bases. Here the CDR3 DNA reads TGTGCCAGCAGCCAGACAGCTCCCACCGGGGAGCTGTTTTTT. Translation: CASSQTAPTGELFF. The full variable domain, its missing parts supplied by reference TRBV7-9 and TRBJ2-2, is DTGVSQNPRHKITKRGQNVTFRCDPISEHNRLYWYRQTLGQGPEFLTYFQNEAQLEKSRLLSDRFSAERPKGSFSTLEIQRTEQGDSAMYLCASSQTAPTGELFFGEGSRLTVL.

The chain is built from TRBV4-3 and TRBJ2-2, with D unclear. V lost 0 bases and J lost 1, with 3 bases in between. The CDR3 extends over 14 amino acids. CDR1 is LGHNA, CDR2 YSLEER, per germline. The CDR3 sequence is CASSQDVNTGELFF. Written as DNA, the CDR3 is TGCGCCAGCAGCCAAGACGTGAACACCGGGGAGCTGTTTTTT.

The gene calls are TRBV28 and TRBJ1-2; perhaps TRBD1 as D (5 bases). The germline V and J ends were trimmed by 0 bases and 5 bases, with 10 bases remaining between them. Germline values: CDR1 MDHEN, CDR2 SYDVKM. This CDR3 region has 14 residues. The CDR3 coding sequence is TGTGCCAGCAGTTTATGGGGAGGGGTTTATGGCTACACCTTC. Its translation: CASSLWGGVYGYTF.

The V gene is TRBV13, the J gene TRBJ1-2; D is perhaps TRBD1 (5 bases). CDR3 length: 14 residues. Trimming pared 3 bases from V and 6 bases from J, leaving 14 bases between. Looked up from germline, CDR1 is PRHDT and CDR2 is FYEKMQ (reference sequence). The CDR3 region is CASSFRAGGHGYTF. The CDR3 coding sequence is TGTGCCAGCAGCTTCAGGGCCGGAGGGCATGGCTACACCTTC.

In DNA, the CDR3 is TGTGCCAGTAGTACCCTAGCGGGAGGGGGAGAGACCCAGTACTTC. Protein: CASSTLAGGGETQYF. This chain links TRBV19 with TRBJ2-5, with TRBD2 matching 12 bases. V dropped 4 bases and J dropped 4; count of bases not matched to a gene: 4. CDR1 and CDR2 (germline): LNHDA, SQIVND (reference sequence). The CDR3 has 15 residues.

Only one count was recorded for this clone. This chain connects TRBV7-2 to TRBJ2-5; 15 bases are shared with TRBD2. The V gene's germline CDR1 is SGHTA and CDR2 FQGNSA. Losses at the gene ends were 3 bases for V and 4 bases for J; bases not matched to a gene: 3. The CDR3 spans 16 residues. The CDR3 loop is CASSLGLAGGRETQYF. The CDR3, as DNA: TGTGCCAGCAGCTTGGGACTAGCGGGGGGTAGAGAGACCCAGTACTTC.

V and J are TRBV28 and TRBJ2-4; D is possibly TRBD2 (6 bases). V lost 2 bases and J lost 6, with 11 bases in between. Germline assignment: CDR1 MDHEN and CDR2 SYDVKM. This CDR3 is 14 amino acids long. The CDR3 sequence: CASSLRAGGNIQYF. The CDR3 nucleotides are TGTGCCAGCAGTTTAAGGGCCGGGGGAAACATTCAGTACTTC.

V and J are TRBV21-1 and TRBJ1-1; TRBD1, the table's D call, was not compared with the DNA. TRBV21-1 constitutes a pseudogene. The CDR3 covers 16 residues. The DNA of the CDR3 is TGTGCCAGCAGCAAAGAAATTCTACAGGTGAACACTGAAGCTTTCTTT. It translates to CASSKEILQVNTEAFF.

This clone has more than one count but fewer than ten. The chain links TRBV6-2 or TRBV6-3 to TRBJ1-1, with 7 bases that match TRBD1. The CDR3 is made up of 15 amino acids. In germline, CDR1 is MNHEY, CDR2 SVGEGT. Trimming removed 6 bases from V and 6 bases from J; junction bases left unmatched: 13. The CDR3 region is CASSPRNRGDAEAFF. In DNA form, the CDR3 reads TGTGCCAGCAGCCCCCGGAACAGGGGAGACGCTGAAGCTTTCTTT.

The rearrangement links TRBV18 to TRBJ1-2, with D hard to call. The CDR3 runs to 12 residues. CDR1 and CDR2 (germline): KGHSH, LQKENI. V shed 8 bases and J shed 4 bases, with 11 bases lying between them. The CDR3 DNA reads TGTGCCAGCACACAGCCTCTCTATGGCTACACCTTC. It yields the protein CASTQPLYGYTF.

The chain carries TRBV11-3 and TRBJ2-2; 8 nucleotides agree with TRBD2. The CDR3 consists of 16 residues. Germline assignment: CDR1 SGHNT and CDR2 YENEEA. V lost 1 base, J lost 2 bases, and 3 bases stayed unmatched. The CDR3 spells CASSLVSGTNTGELFF. Here the CDR3 DNA reads TGTGCCAGCAGCTTAGTTAGCGGGACCAACACCGGGGAGCTGTTTTTT.

V usage is TRBV24-1 and J usage is TRBJ2-5; the match to TRBD2 covers 15 bases. Germline trimming cut 3 bases from V and 2 bases from J; bases unmatched to any gene: 6. Germline lookup yields CDR1 KGHDR and CDR2 SFDVKD. The CDR3 spans 18 residues. CDR3: CATSDTKGLAGGQETQYF. The CDR3 bases are TGTGCCACCAGTGATACCAAGGGACTAGCGGGGGGACAAGAGACCCAGTACTTC.

The gene calls are TRBV9 and TRBJ2-3; 11 nucleotides agree with TRBD1. Trimming removed 3 bases from V and 0 bases from J; junction bases left unmatched: 9. The CDR3 length is 18 residues. Per germline, CDR1 SGDLS and CDR2 YYNGEE. The CDR3 region is CASSGRDRGFLSTDTQYF. The CDR3 DNA reads as TGTGCCAGCAGCGGCCGGGACAGGGGGTTCCTTAGCACAGATACGCAGTATTTT.

The chain recombines TRBV9 with TRBJ2-7, with TRBD1 matching 12 bases. The CDR3 has 15 residues. The germline V gene encodes CDR1 SGDLS and CDR2 YYNGEE. With 4 bases clipped from V and 7 bases from J, the junction kept 9 bases outside the gene matches. CDR3 loop: CASSPIGTGGGEQYF. CDR3 DNA: TGTGCCAGCAGCCCAATTGGGACAGGGGGCGGTGAGCAGTACTTC.

J is TRBJ1-6 and V is TRBV6-1, with D possibly matching TRBD1 (5 bases). Per germline, CDR1 MNHNS and CDR2 SASEGT. The CDR3 length is 17 residues. V was clipped by 3 bases and J by 6 bases, with 18 bases between them. The CDR3 loop reads CASSDGGWAGGNSPLHF. The CDR3 DNA reads TGTGCCAGCAGTGACGGTGGGTGGGCCGGGGGTAATTCACCCCTCCACTTT.

The V and J genes are TRBV12-3 or TRBV12-4 and TRBJ1-1; maybe TRBD1 (6 bases). Trimming took 5 bases from V and 8 from J, leaving 12 bases between them. The length of the CDR3 is 12 residues. CDR3 region: CASSPVRGEAFF. Written as DNA, the CDR3 is TGTGCCAGCAGTCCCGTCAGGGGCGAAGCTTTCTTT.